A selection of T cell receptor beta chains follows, all from one sample in a study of T cells in Graves' hyperthyroidism and ophthalmopathy. TCRdb re-called the multiplex PCR reads through MiXCR, storing one row per CDR3 protein. Among more than 550,000 distinct CDR3 sequences listed, about 45% were seen once. The sample comprised peripheral blood or thyroid tissue (not recorded which). The receptors shown here come from an adult man with Graves' disease, either hyperthyroidism or ophthalmopathy (not recorded which). The CDR3 runs from the conserved cysteine through the conserved F or W. The D gene is left open where the match is weak. A clone size is listed for some rows: how often the clone was seen (once, few, many), or a class if it is expanded.

V gene	J gene	D gene	clone size	CDR3 protein	CDR3 DNA
TRBV20-1	TRBJ1-1	-	few	CSARVGLAAEAFF	TGCAGTGCTAGAGTGGGCCTCGCCGCTGAAGCTTTCTTT
TRBV12-3/TRBV12-4	TRBJ2-3	-	-	CASSQGPTDTQYF	TGTGCCAGCAGCCAAGGACCCACAGATACGCAGTATTTT
TRBV24-1	TRBJ1-1	TRBD1	many	CATRQGAEAFF	TGTGCCACCAGACAGGGGGCTGAAGCTTTCTTT
TRBV20-1	TRBJ1-4	-	-	CSGRDGRRNEKLFF	TGCAGTGGTAGAGATGGACGGAGAAATGAAAAACTGTTTTTT
TRBV20-1	TRBJ2-2	-	-	CSAGEGRAGLFF	TGCAGTGCTGGAGAGGGACGGGCAGGGCTGTTTTTT
TRBV20-1	TRBJ1-5	-	-	CSARDRGGSVRPQHF	TGCAGTGCTAGAGATCGCGGGGGCTCCGTTCGGCCCCAGCATTTT
TRBV24-1	TRBJ1-2	-	-	CATSDSAGVIGGYTF	TGTGCCACCAGTGATTCCGCGGGGGTTATAGGCGGCTACACCTTC
TRBV13	TRBJ1-5	TRBD1	-	CASTQRRDEGARQPQHF	TGTGCCAGCACTCAGCGGAGGGATGAGGGGGCCCGTCAGCCCCAGCATTTT
TRBV20-1	TRBJ2-2	-	-	CSARSGGANTGELFF	TGCAGTGCTAGATCGGGCGGAGCGAACACCGGGGAGCTGTTTTTT
TRBV9	TRBJ1-6	-	many	CASSVGRNNLNSPLHF	TGTGCCAGCAGCGTAGGCCGGAACAACCTTAATTCACCCCTCCACTTT
TRBV6-5	TRBJ2-7	TRBD1	-	CASWRQGLGGELYF	TGTGCCAGCTGGCGACAGGGGTTGGGCGGGGAGCTGTACTTC
TRBV20-1	TRBJ2-5	TRBD1	few	CSASWQGVKETQYF	TGCAGTGCTAGTTGGCAGGGGGTTAAAGAGACCCAGTACTTC
TRBV5-5	TRBJ2-7	-	few	CASSFGTLTYEQYF	TGTGCCAGCAGCTTCGGGACCTTGACCTACGAGCAGTACTTC
TRBV24-1	TRBJ1-1	-	-	CATSDSDTNTEAFF	TGTGCCACCAGTGATTCGGACACGAACACTGAAGCTTTCTTT
TRBV7-2	TRBJ2-2	TRBD2	many	CASSSRLAIYTGELFF	TGTGCCAGCAGCTCGAGACTAGCGATATACACCGGGGAGCTGTTTTTT
TRBV15	TRBJ2-3	-	-	CATSRSADTQYF	TGTGCCACCAGCAGATCGGCAGATACGCAGTATTTT
TRBV7-8	TRBJ2-7	-	many	CASSLAPPVTYEQYF	TGTGCCAGCAGCTTAGCTCCCCCGGTAACCTACGAGCAGTACTTC
TRBV5-1	TRBJ1-5	-	many	CAREQGGNQPQHF	TGCGCCAGGGAACAGGGCGGCAATCAGCCCCAGCATTTT
TRBV7-9	TRBJ1-4	TRBD1	many	CASSAQTGQREKLFF	TGTGCCAGCAGCGCCCAGACAGGGCAGAGGGAAAAACTGTTTTTT
TRBV20-1	TRBJ2-5	-	many	CSASGHLQETQYF	TGCAGTGCATCCGGACACCTCCAAGAGACCCAGTACTTC
TRBV7-9	TRBJ1-2	-	-	CASSFYVNYGYTF	TGTGCCAGCAGCTTCTACGTTAACTATGGCTACACCTTC
TRBV20-1	TRBJ2-7	TRBD1	once	CSARKGQGGMDEQYF	TGCAGTGCTAGAAAAGGACAGGGTGGAATGGACGAGCAGTACTTC
TRBV7-2	TRBJ1-1	-	-	CASSLVSVRAEAFF	TGTGCCAGCAGCTTAGTTAGCGTCCGGGCTGAAGCTTTCTTT
TRBV7-2	TRBJ2-7	TRBD2	many	CASSVSGGDEQYF	TGTGCCAGCAGCGTCAGCGGGGGTGACGAGCAGTACTTC
TRBV7-6	TRBJ1-5	-	few	CASRTEPHSNQPQHF	TGTGCCAGCAGGACAGAGCCTCATAGCAATCAGCCCCAGCATTTT
TRBV12-3/TRBV12-4	TRBJ1-6	-	-	CASSQSTDSPLHF	TGTGCCAGCAGTCAGTCGACAGATTCACCCCTCCACTTT
TRBV5-5	TRBJ1-1	-	few	CASSSLIYMNTEAFF	TGTGCCAGCAGCTCCCTTATATACATGAACACTGAAGCTTTCTTT
TRBV7-8	TRBJ2-2	-	-	CASSPSGKNTGELFF	TGTGCCAGCAGCCCATCTGGGAAGAACACCGGGGAGCTGTTTTTT
TRBV7-3	TRBJ2-2	-	-	CASSLMAPGELFF	TGTGCCAGCAGCTTAATGGCCCCCGGGGAGCTGTTTTTT
TRBV9	TRBJ2-2	TRBD2	few	CASSGPSGQNTGELFF	TGTGCCAGCAGCGGCCCTAGCGGGCAGAACACCGGGGAGCTGTTTTTT
TRBV5-4	TRBJ2-7	TRBD2	few	CASSIGTSGPYEQYF	TGTGCCAGCAGCATCGGGACTAGCGGCCCCTACGAGCAGTACTTC
TRBV20-1	TRBJ2-7	-	-	CSAVGTVVLDEQYF	TGCAGTGCCGTCGGGACGGTTGTCTTGGACGAGCAGTACTTC
TRBV9	TRBJ2-2	TRBD2	once	CASSVAGGAGELFF	TGTGCCAGCAGCGTAGCCGGGGGGGCCGGGGAGCTGTTTTTT
TRBV7-4	TRBJ1-1	-	-	CASSLSEATEAFF	TGTGCCAGCAGTCTATCAGAGGCCACTGAAGCTTTCTTT
TRBV20-1	TRBJ2-7	TRBD2	-	CSARRSGSYEQYF	TGCAGTGCTAGACGGAGCGGGAGTTACGAGCAGTACTTC
TRBV6-1	TRBJ1-5	TRBD1	few	CASRPTDRANQPQHF	TGTGCCAGCAGACCCACCGACAGGGCAAATCAGCCCCAGCATTTT
TRBV25-1	TRBJ1-3	-	few	CASSQSWDSGNTIYF	TGTGCCAGCAGTCAATCGTGGGACTCTGGAAACACCATATATTTT
TRBV9	TRBJ1-2	-	-	CASSPLRQDYGYTF	TGTGCCAGCAGCCCCTTAAGACAAGACTATGGCTACACCTTC
TRBV10-3	TRBJ1-2	TRBD1	-	CAINPYFDRVDGYTF	TGTGCCATCAACCCCTACTTCGACAGGGTGGATGGCTACACCTTC
TRBV10-3	TRBJ2-7	TRBD2	-	CATLGDTAGGEQYF	TGTGCCACACTTGGGGACACCGCGGGGGGCGAGCAGTACTTC
TRBV20-1	TRBJ2-1	-	-	CSAQAGTSYNEQFF	TGCAGTGCCCAGGCCGGGACGTCCTACAATGAGCAGTTCTTC
TRBV10-2	TRBJ1-1	TRBD1	few	CASSLNRGPTEAFF	TGCGCCAGCAGCCTTAACAGGGGGCCGACTGAAGCTTTCTTT
TRBV29-1	TRBJ2-7	TRBD2	many	CSVEVAGTYYEQYF	TGCAGCGTTGAAGTAGCGGGGACTTACTACGAGCAGTACTTC
TRBV12-5	TRBJ2-7	TRBD2	few	CASGRGTSGEQYF	TGTGCTAGTGGTCGAGGGACTAGCGGCGAGCAGTACTTC
TRBV24-1	TRBJ1-2	TRBD1	-	CAAGTGAFYGYTF	TGTGCCGCCGGGACAGGGGCCTTCTATGGCTACACCTTC
TRBV6-1	TRBJ1-4	-	-	CASGDTEADNEKLFF	TGTGCCAGCGGGGACACGGAAGCTGATAATGAAAAACTGTTTTTT
TRBV20-1	TRBJ1-1	-	-	CSASIGSLDTEAFF	TGCAGTGCTAGTATAGGGTCTCTGGACACTGAAGCTTTCTTT
TRBV7-2	TRBJ1-4	TRBD1	few	CASSARQGAPNEKLFF	TGTGCCAGCAGCGCGCGACAGGGGGCTCCTAATGAAAAACTGTTTTTT
TRBV7-2	TRBJ1-4	TRBD1	few	CASTGTGDEKLFF	TGTGCCAGCACCGGGACAGGGGATGAAAAACTGTTTTTT
TRBV20-1	TRBJ2-5	TRBD1	-	CSAGVGQGQETQYF	TGCAGTGCTGGGGTTGGACAGGGCCAAGAGACCCAGTACTTC